This paragraph covers one T cell receptor (beta chain) sequence. This entry belongs to a study of blood T cell repertoires in COVID-19. This CDR3 region has 15 residues. Germline V gene sequence: CDR1 SGHVS, CDR2 FQNEAQ. V was shortened by 1 base and J by 1 base, with 10 bases between the two germline ends. TCRdb's copy holds only in-frame clones and misses some; the assay was immunoSEQ multiplex PCR. The data contain around 260,000 clones, about 86% of them singletons. The origin of this receptor is a man aged 30 to 45 with acute COVID-19. The V call is TRBV7-8, the J call TRBJ1-1, with unresolved D. Sequencing was performed on PBMCs or T cells enriched from blood (not recorded which). CDR3 nucleotide sequence: TGTGCCAGCAGCTTAGACAGACCGGAGAACACTGAAGCTTTCTTT. Its translation is CASSLDRPENTEAFF.